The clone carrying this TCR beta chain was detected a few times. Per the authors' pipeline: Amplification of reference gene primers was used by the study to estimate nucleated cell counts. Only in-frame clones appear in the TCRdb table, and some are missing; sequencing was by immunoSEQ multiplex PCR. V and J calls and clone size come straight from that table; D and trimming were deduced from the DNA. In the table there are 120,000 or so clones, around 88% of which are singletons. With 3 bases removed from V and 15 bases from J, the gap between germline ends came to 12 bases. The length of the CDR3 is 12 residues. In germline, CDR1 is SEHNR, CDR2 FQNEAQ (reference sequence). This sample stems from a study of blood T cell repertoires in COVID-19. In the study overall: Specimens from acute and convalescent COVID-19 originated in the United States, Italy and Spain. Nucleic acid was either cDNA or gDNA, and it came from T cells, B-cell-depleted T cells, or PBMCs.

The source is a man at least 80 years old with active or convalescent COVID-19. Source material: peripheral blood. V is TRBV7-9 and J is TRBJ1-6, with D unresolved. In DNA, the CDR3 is TGTGCCAGCAGCTTCATTGAGGGAGGCCTCCACTTT. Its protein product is CASSFIEGGLHF.